The present TCR beta chain was sequenced within a study of sequential checkpoint blockade in melanoma. Looking at the study overall: Matched biopsies came pretreatment and at week 13 for twenty-two patients. Findings and caveats of the study: PD-L1 staining and CD8+ counts, not mutational load, tracked tumor T-cell clonality.

The repertoire was sequenced with immunoSEQ multiplex PCR; TCRdb's copy has only in-frame clones and lacks some. The sample has approximately 13,000 clones; 25% to 30% are singletons. This clone is termed medium-sized. Its antigen is not known. Treatment of the sample: randomized to nivolumab then ipilimumab (arm A) or the reverse (arm B). Trimming removed 5 bases at V and 8 bases at J, with 16 bases between. CDR1 and CDR2 (germline): SGHNT, YENEEA. CDR3 length: 14 amino acids. The chain has TRBV11-3 and TRBJ1-3; no firm D call. This clonotype was obtained from a human donor with melanoma. The sample in question was tumor tissue (inferred from file names), obtained from a patient given nivolumab and ipilimumab in sequence. CDR3 nucleotides: TGTGCCAGCAGCCCGTCGGATAGGGTTTACACCATATATTTT. This sequence encodes CASSPSDRVYTIYF.